The present T cell receptor beta chain was sequenced within a study of blood T cell repertoires in COVID-19. At the level of the study: Material from acute and convalescent COVID-19 was sourced from the United States, Italy and Spain. T cells, B-cell-depleted T cells, or PBMCs supplied cDNA or gDNA.

How the authors handled the data: Using reference gene primer amplification, nucleated cell counts were estimated. Some clones are missing from TCRdb's copy, which holds only in-frame ones; the method was immunoSEQ multiplex PCR. V, J and clone size are taken as reported in that table, and D and trimming were inferred from the DNA itself. The sample lists some 74,000 clones, around 77% seen once, with more than 15% in the top ten. Only a few counts were recorded for this clone. This CDR3 spans 14 amino acids. CDR1 GTSNPN and CDR2 SVGIG come from the germline V gene (reference sequence). Trimming cost V 5 bases and J 7 bases, with 18 bases left between them.

This TCR was sampled from an older man with active or convalescent COVID-19. The sequencing input was peripheral blood. J is TRBJ2-1 and V is TRBV30, with D perhaps matching TRBD2 (6 bases). CDR3: CAWARVGGVNEQFF. The CDR3 DNA reads as TGTGCCTGGGCCAGGGTGGGGGGAGTGAATGAGCAGTTCTTC.